This TCR beta chain derives from a study of breast tumors, draining lymph nodes, adjacent tissues. Points from the study as a whole: Luminal-like breast cancer showed significantly greater tumor-nontumor repertoire similarity than basal-like breast cancer did. Data fit most tumor T cells coming from lymph node, expanding in tumor. Tumor TCR diversity was below lymph nodes but above nontumor tissue.

Breast cancer patients provided tissue from their axillary draining lymph nodes. A word on this clonotype: Its antigen is still unknown.

One entry per CDR3 protein results from TCRdb running MiXCR on the multiplex PCR reads. The sample lists about 300,000 distinct CDR3 sequences, roughly 30% seen once, with 1.1% in the top ten. The CDR3 consists of 12 residues. The germline V and J ends were trimmed by 9 bases and 5 bases, with 14 bases remaining between them. In germline, CDR1 is LNHDA, CDR2 SQIVND (reference sequence). The chain is built from TRBV19 and TRBJ2-7; D tentatively fits TRBD1 or TRBD2 (6 bases each). Sequenced sample: axillary lymph node tissue. The sequence came from a female donor with breast cancer. Some clones in this sample may be carry-over from other donors' samples. The CDR3 is CASRGGKDEQYF. DNA for the CDR3: TGTGCCAGCCGAGGGGGGAAGGACGAGCAGTACTTC. The full variable domain, completed using reference TRBV19 and TRBJ2-7, is DGGITQSPKYLFRKEGQNVTLSCEQNLNHDAMYWYRQDPGQGLRLIYYSQIVNDFQKGDIAEGYSVSREKKESFPLTVTSAQKNPTAFYLCASRGGKDEQYFGPGTRLTVT.